The clone carrying this T cell receptor (beta chain) was picked up one time. The sample is drawn from a study of cytomegalovirus exposure and HLA in healthy donors. PCR was performed using 60 Vbeta and 13 Jbeta primers. Produced via immunoSEQ multiplex PCR; TCRdb's table is partial and in-frame only. The sample shows 150,000 to 170,000 clones, 79% of them seen only once. Germline-derived CDR1 and CDR2 are GTSNPN and SVGIG (reference sequence). This CDR3 contains 13 residues. Trimming took 0 bases from V and 2 from J, leaving 8 bases between them. The receptor comes from a man younger than 45 in good health and CMV-seropositive. This chain connects TRBV30 to TRBJ2-7, with D possibly TRBD2 on 5 matching bases. The sequenced material came from PBMCs. The CDR3 reads CAWSVFGTYEQYF. The CDR3 DNA reads as TGTGCCTGGAGTGTATTCGGGACCTACGAGCAGTACTTC. The entire variable domain, with the rest obtained from reference TRBV30 and TRBJ2-7, is as follows: SQTIHQWPATLVQPVGSPLSLECTVEGTSNPNLYWYRQAAGRGLQLLFYSVGIGQISSEVPQNLSASRPQDRQFILSSKKLLLSDSGFYLCAWSVFGTYEQYFGPGTRLTVT.